The rows below give T cell receptor beta chains drawn from one sample of a study of T cell responses to AZD1222 COVID-19 vaccine. The repertoire was sequenced with immunoSEQ multiplex PCR; TCRdb's copy has only in-frame clones and lacks some. The sample comprises about 140,000 clones, about 93% of which are singletons, and under 6.5% rests with the top ten. The sequenced sample was peripheral blood, obtained on day 0 of AZD1222 vaccination. Receptors originate from an adult in good health. Each CDR3 is given without its conserved first and last residue. D genes are given only for firm matches. Size is omitted from some rows. Given values are once, few, many or a class for expanded clones.

j_call v_call d_call clone_size cdr3_aa
TRBJ1-1 TRBV6-2/TRBV6-3 NA few ASSYLGRMNTEAF
TRBJ1-4 TRBV30 NA NA AWSVPGGEKLF
TRBJ2-5 TRBV5-5 NA NA ASSLLGQETQY
TRBJ2-7 TRBV19 TRBD2 NA ASSARTSGLSYEQY
TRBJ2-1 TRBV5-1 NA once ASSPDRGSEDEQF
TRBJ1-2 TRBV5-1 TRBD1 NA ASSYNRQGGYGYT
TRBJ1-2 TRBV30 TRBD1 NA AWSETGIRTGNGYT
TRBJ1-6 TRBV30 NA NA AWSLRNSPLH
TRBJ2-7 TRBV11-3 TRBD1 NA ASSPSGDRAYEQY
TRBJ2-7 TRBV25-1 NA NA ASSEQGPPYEQY
TRBJ1-1 TRBV28 NA NA ASSPPGGEAF
TRBJ2-7 TRBV6-5 TRBD1 NA ASRQQGGTYEQY
TRBJ2-1 TRBV5-1 NA NA ASSKHSESSYNEQF
TRBJ2-7 TRBV5-1 TRBD2 NA ASRAGESGEQY